The clone carrying this T cell receptor beta chain turned up a few times. Its antigen remains unidentified. These data are taken from a study of human T cells and chemical hapten exposure. Germline lookup yields CDR1 DFQATT and CDR2 SNEGSKA (reference sequence). V shed 8 bases, J shed 5 bases, and the junction held 14 bases outside the gene matches. The CDR3 extends over 17 amino acids. For the library, individual cDNA molecules each received unique molecular identifiers. MiXCR was run by TCRdb on the RACE reads, yielding one entry per CDR3 protein. This sample carries roughly 380,000 distinct CDR3 sequences, about 6% of them seen once, and the ten largest clones take about 5.4%. General study findings and limits: Compared to controls, expanded TCRs made significantly more large clusters of similar CDR3s.

Regarding time point: patch test 2, 6 weeks after DPC sensitization. Treatment meaning: therapeutic diphenylcyclopropenone sensitization with weekly scalp DPC. The drawing of blood occurred before each patch test was applied. This TCR was recovered from a young woman with alopecia areata. Some clones in this sample may be carry-over from other donors' samples. Sequencing used whole blood, obtained in connection with sensitization to the hapten diphenylcyclopropenone (DPC). This rearrangement joins TRBV20-1 to TRBJ2-2; TRBD2 agrees at 13 bases. The DNA for the CDR3 is TGCAGTATAACTGGGACTAGCGGGGAATCGAGGACCGGGGAGCTGTTTTTT. This gives the protein CSITGTSGESRTGELFF.